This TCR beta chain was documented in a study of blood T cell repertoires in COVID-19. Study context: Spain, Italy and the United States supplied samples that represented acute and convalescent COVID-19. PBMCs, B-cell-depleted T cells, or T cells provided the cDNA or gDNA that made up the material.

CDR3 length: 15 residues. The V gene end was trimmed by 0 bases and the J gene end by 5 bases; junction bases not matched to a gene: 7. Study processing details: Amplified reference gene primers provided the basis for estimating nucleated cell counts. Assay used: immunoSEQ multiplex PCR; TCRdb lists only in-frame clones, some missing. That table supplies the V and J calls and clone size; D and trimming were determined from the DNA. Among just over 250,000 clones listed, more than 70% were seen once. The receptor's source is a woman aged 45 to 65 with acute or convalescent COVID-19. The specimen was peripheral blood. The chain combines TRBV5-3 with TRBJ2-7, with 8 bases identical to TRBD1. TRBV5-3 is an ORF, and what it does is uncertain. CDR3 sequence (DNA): TGTGCCAGAAGCTTGGAGGACAGGGTCTTCCACGAGCAGTACTTC. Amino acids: CARSLEDRVFHEQYF.